Sequencing of this T cell receptor (beta chain) was carried out in a study of blood T cell repertoires in COVID-19. The authors' processing: Estimated nucleated cell counts came from reference gene primer amplification. Produced via immunoSEQ multiplex PCR; TCRdb's table is partial and in-frame only. Clonal size and the V and J genes are those of that table, whereas D and trimming came from the DNA. The sample carries under 250,000 clones, roughly 80% recorded once. Germline V lookup: CDR1 SGHDT, CDR2 YYEEEE. The CDR3 is 12 residues long. Trimming shortened V by 5 bases and J by 14 bases, and 18 bases separated the two germline ends. This clone was seen only a few times.

The gene calls are TRBV5-6 and TRBJ2-3; D gene ambiguous. This receptor was taken from an older woman with COVID-19, enrolled during active disease. The sample comprised peripheral blood. CDR3 loop: CASSLSSSLGYF. CDR3 DNA sequence: TGTGCCAGCAGTTTGTCTAGTTCCCTGGGGTATTTT.